Here is one T cell receptor (beta chain) with its context. The antigen remains undetermined. Isolated RNA was reverse transcribed in full, so expressed TCRB transcripts were sequenced. The data were produced by immunoSEQ multiplex PCR, yet TCRdb's version contains in-frame clones alone and is incomplete. Among approximately 100,000 clones listed, about 40% were seen once. All sorted populations exceeded 95% purity. These data originate in a study of beta chain features in type 1 diabetes. Study-wide results and limits: TCRB CDR3 length was moderately but significantly reduced in all four CD4+ subsets of Type 1 diabetes patients. The influence of HLA type on TCRB rearrangement stayed undetermined. Among type 1 diabetes patients, VDJ junctions had fewer insertions and more deletions.

Trimming took 0 bases from V and 15 from J; bases not matched to a gene: 15. The CDR3 has 17 residues. Germline CDR1 and CDR2: LGHNA and YSLEER. The chain uses TRBV4-3 and TRBJ2-1; 12 bases agree with TRBD2. Sequencing was performed on stem cell memory CD4+ T cells from blood. The TCR was taken from a woman aged 18-29 years in good health. This chain's CDR3 is CASSQDSTTSGSPQVFF. Here the CDR3 DNA reads TGCGCCAGCAGCCAAGATTCTACGACTAGCGGGAGCCCTCAGGTGTTCTTC.